The entry below gives a single TCR beta chain sequence along with its context. Some clones are missing from TCRdb's copy, which holds only in-frame ones; the method was immunoSEQ multiplex PCR. This table holds about 25,000 clones, approximately 83% found once. These data belong to a study of OX40 agonist ivuxolimab in advanced cancers. V gave up 8 bases and J gave up 1 base, with 14 bases separating them. The germline gives CDR1 MNHEY, CDR2 SMNVEV (reference sequence). The CDR3 runs 15 residues. The TCR was taken from an adult with an advanced solid tumor such as melanoma, head and neck, liver or kidney cancer. The input for sequencing was CD4+ or CD8+ T cells sorted from blood, taken in a trial of the OX40 agonist ivuxolimab. V usage is TRBV27 and J usage is TRBJ2-2; the D call may be TRBD1 or TRBD2 (5 bases each). CDR3 sequence reads: CASGGRTQNTGELFF. The CDR3 coding sequence is TGTGCCAGCGGGGGACGGACCCAGAACACCGGGGAGCTGTTTTTT.